A single sample gave rise to the 18 T cell receptor beta chains below, sequenced in a study of blood T cells in healthy people across ages. Primed by a sample-barcoded 5' primer and a J-beta primer mix, a second PCR proceeded for roughly 7 to 11 cycles. TCRdb redid the calling of the 5' RACE reads with MiXCR, one entry per CDR3 protein. The repertoire has under 2,000,000 distinct CDR3 sequences, about 49% of them found once; the top ten carry 2.1%. Sequencing was done on a sample of blood. These receptors were obtained from a woman aged 35 to 49 in good health.

The rearrangement links TRBV7-2 to TRBJ1-2; D remains ambiguous. The CDR3 sequence is 14 residues long. CDR1 is SGHTA, CDR2 FQGNSA, per germline. The V and J ends lost 3 bases and 4 bases respectively, with 12 bases between them. The CDR3 DNA is TGTGCCAGCAGCTTTTCGGGTTGGATCTATGGCTACACCTTC. This translates into CASSFSGWIYGYTF.

The chain has TRBV9 and TRBJ2-7, with TRBD1 matching over 7 bases. The J call may be faulty, since TRBJ2-5 better matches the DNA end. CDR3 length: 15 amino acids. Germline lookup yields CDR1 SGDLS and CDR2 YYNGEE. CDR3 amino acids: CASSPGQAGRETQYF. The CDR3 bases are TGTGCCAGCAGCCCAGGACAGGCAGGTCGGGAGACCCAGTACTTC.

In this sample, this clonotype turned up once. A read error may account for a junction end that differs from germline. The gene calls are TRBV20-1 and TRBJ2-5; D could derive from TRBD1 or TRBD2 (6 bases each). This CDR3 has 14 residues. Germline CDR1 is DFQATT and CDR2 is SNEGSKA (reference sequence). For the CDR3, the DNA is TGCAGTACTAGAAGGGGGGCAAACCAAGAGACCCAGTACTTC. It yields the protein CSTRRGANQETQYF.

This clonotype has more than one count but fewer than ten. This sequence joins TRBV7-9 and TRBJ2-1; 10 bases fit TRBD2. In germline, CDR1 is SEHNR, CDR2 FQNEAQ (reference sequence). Losses at the gene ends were 3 bases for V and 5 bases for J; bases not matched to a gene: 1. This CDR3 has 14 amino acids. CDR3 sequence reads: CASSLGTSDNEQFF. The CDR3 DNA reads as TGTGCCAGCAGCTTGGGGACTAGCGACAATGAGCAGTTCTTC.

This chain connects TRBV29-1 to TRBJ2-5, with D perhaps TRBD1 or TRBD2 (5 bases each). The CDR3 totals 15 residues. V lost 4 bases, J lost 4 bases, and 19 bases lay in between. Germline loops: CDR1 SQVTM, CDR2 ANQGSEA. The CDR3 sequence is CSVARDGANPETQYF. The CDR3, as DNA: TGCAGCGTTGCTCGCGACGGGGCTAACCCAGAGACCCAGTACTTC.

The chain combines TRBV24-1 with TRBJ2-7; D might be TRBD1 or TRBD2, each matching 5 bases. This CDR3 comprises 13 residues. The V gene lost 3 bases and the J gene lost 4 bases, with 9 bases spanning the gap. Germline V gene lookup returns CDR1 KGHDR and CDR2 SFDVKD. The CDR3 is CATSDGDGYEQYF. Here the CDR3 DNA reads TGTGCCACCAGTGATGGGGACGGATACGAGCAGTACTTC.

This chain uses TRBV6-5 with TRBJ2-5; D uncertain. The CDR3 has 14 amino acids. CDR1 is MNHEY and CDR2 is SVGAGI in the germline V gene. The V and J ends lost 6 bases and 2 bases respectively, with 13 bases between them. CDR3: CASSPNNVQETQYF. CDR3 DNA sequence: TGTGCCAGCAGCCCAAATAACGTGCAAGAGACCCAGTACTTC.

Details on this clonotype: With a much larger clone just one base away, this may be a read error. This chain connects TRBV12-3 or TRBV12-4 to TRBJ2-5; 9 bases agree with TRBD2. The CDR3 loop spans 16 amino acids. V shed 4 bases, J shed 1 base, and the junction held 7 bases outside the gene matches. CDR3 sequence: CASSSPSGEPQETQYF. DNA of the CDR3: TGTGCCAGCAGTTCACCTAGCGGGGAACCCCAAGAGACCCAGTACTTC.

Only a few counts were recorded for this clonotype. The chain carries TRBV7-2 and TRBJ2-3, with 15 positions matching TRBD2. V shed 5 bases, J shed 4 bases, and the junction held 7 bases outside the gene matches. Germline values: CDR1 SGHTA, CDR2 FQGNSA. The CDR3 is 17 residues long. Here the CDR3 reads CASSLGLAGGIADTQYF. In DNA form, the CDR3 reads TGTGCCAGCAGCCTGGGACTAGCGGGGGGCATAGCAGATACGCAGTATTTT.

V and J are TRBV10-3 and TRBJ2-4; maybe TRBD2 (6 bases). V lost 6 bases, J lost 8 bases, and 17 bases lay in between. The CDR3 length is 14 residues. Germline V gene sequence: CDR1 ENHRY, CDR2 SYGVKD. The CDR3 loop is CAIRSTGDGDIQYF. CDR3 in DNA: TGTGCCATCAGGTCAACGGGGGACGGGGACATTCAGTACTTC.

The CDR3 loop reads CASSVAPAKDYGYTF. Here the CDR3 DNA reads TGTGCCAGCAGCGTAGCTCCCGCCAAAGACTATGGCTACACCTTC. The chain uses TRBV9 and TRBJ1-2; D not certain. In germline, CDR1 is SGDLS, CDR2 YYNGEE. The CDR3 sequence is 15 residues long. V was clipped by 0 bases and J by 3 bases, with 12 bases between them.

This clonotype was seen a few times. This sequence joins TRBV7-2 and TRBJ2-7; D may be TRBD1 or TRBD2 (5 bases each). The CDR3 consists of 15 residues. V was cut by 1 base and J by 0 bases, with 10 bases left in between. Per germline, CDR1 SGHTA and CDR2 FQGNSA. The CDR3 reads CASSLVGTSSYEQYF. The DNA for the CDR3 is TGTGCCAGCAGCTTAGTTGGGACGTCCTCCTACGAGCAGTACTTC.

The rearrangement links TRBV12-3 or TRBV12-4 to TRBJ2-7; 11 bases fit TRBD2. This CDR3 comprises 15 residues. The trim removed 5 bases at V and 7 bases at J, leaving 10 bases unmatched. CDR3 bases: TGTGCCAGCAGTCTCGCACTAGCGGGGGTACCTGAGCAGTACTTC. Protein product: CASSLALAGVPEQYF.

The chain uses TRBV7-2 and TRBJ2-3, with a possible D match to TRBD2 (5 bases). Germline loops: CDR1 SGHTA, CDR2 FQGNSA. The CDR3 sequence is 17 residues long. With 5 bases removed from V and 4 bases from J, the gap between germline ends came to 22 bases. The CDR3 protein is CASSTLRGWASPDTQYF. CDR3 DNA: TGTGCCAGCAGCACTTTAAGAGGGTGGGCTTCGCCAGATACGCAGTATTTT.

The chain links TRBV6-5 to TRBJ2-7; 8 nucleotides line up with TRBD1. This CDR3 comprises 15 residues. V shed 6 bases and J 0 bases; nucleotides not matched to a gene: 7. Germline CDR1 and CDR2: MNHEY and SVGAGI. CDR3 loop: CASSLQGVSSYEQYF. As DNA, the CDR3 is TGTGCCAGCAGCCTACAGGGGGTGAGCTCCTACGAGCAGTACTTC.

The rearrangement joins TRBV24-1 to TRBJ2-1, with unresolved D. The CDR3 is made up of 14 amino acids. V was cut by 3 bases and J by 7 bases, with 12 bases left in between. CDR1 and CDR2 (germline): KGHDR, SFDVKD. The DNA of the CDR3 is TGTGCCACCAGTGATGCCACGTATAGGAATGAGCAGTTCTTC. This codes for CATSDATYRNEQFF.

The V gene is TRBV4-2, the J gene TRBJ1-1; 10 bases agree with TRBD1. Germline CDR1 LGHNA, CDR2 YNFKEQ. The junction had 4 bases not matched to a gene; V was cut back by 2 bases and J by 1 base. This CDR3 is built from 16 residues. The CDR3 DNA reads TGTGCCAGCAGCCAATTAGGGACAGGGGAGAACACTGAAGCTTTCTTT. Protein sequence: CASSQLGTGENTEAFF.

In its sample, this clonotype was seen a few times. The chain's CDR3 is CASSVGKRSYEQYF. The CDR3 DNA reads as TGTGCCAGCAGCGTAGGCAAGCGGTCCTACGAGCAGTACTTC. The J gene is TRBJ2-7, the V gene TRBV9; a weak D match, TRBD2 (5 bases). Trimming cost V 0 bases and J 1 base, with 8 bases left between them. Germline CDR1 SGDLS, CDR2 YYNGEE. The CDR3 consists of 14 residues. Filled out from reference TRBV9 and TRBJ2-7, the complete variable domain reads DSGVTQTPKHLITATGQRVTLRCSPRSGDLSVYWYQQSLDQGLQFLIQYYNGEERAKGNILERFSAQQFPDLHSELNLSSLELGDSALYFCASSVGKRSYEQYFGPGTRLTVT.